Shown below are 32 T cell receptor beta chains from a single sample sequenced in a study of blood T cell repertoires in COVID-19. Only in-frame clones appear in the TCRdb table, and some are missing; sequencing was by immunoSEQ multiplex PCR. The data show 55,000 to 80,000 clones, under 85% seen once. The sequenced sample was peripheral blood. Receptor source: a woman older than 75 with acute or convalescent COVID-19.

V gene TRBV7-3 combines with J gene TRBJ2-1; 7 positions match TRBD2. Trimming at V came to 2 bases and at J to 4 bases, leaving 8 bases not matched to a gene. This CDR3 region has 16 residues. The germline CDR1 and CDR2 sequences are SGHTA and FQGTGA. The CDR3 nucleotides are TGTGCCAGCAGCTTAGCATCTAGCGGCTTATACAATGAGCAGTTCTTC. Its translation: CASSLASSGLYNEQFF.

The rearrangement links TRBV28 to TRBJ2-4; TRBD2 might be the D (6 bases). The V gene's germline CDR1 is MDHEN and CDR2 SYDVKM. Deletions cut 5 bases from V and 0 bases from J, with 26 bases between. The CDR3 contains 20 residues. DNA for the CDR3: TGTGCCAGCAGTAGGTGGGGACTCTCCGACCCTTATCTAGCCAAAAACATTCAGTACTTC. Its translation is CASSRWGLSDPYLAKNIQYF.

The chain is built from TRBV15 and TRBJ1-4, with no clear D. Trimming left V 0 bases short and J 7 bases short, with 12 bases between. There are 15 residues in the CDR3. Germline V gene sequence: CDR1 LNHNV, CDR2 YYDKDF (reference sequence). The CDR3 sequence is CATSRDSIGLEKLFF. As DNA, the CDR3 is TGTGCCACCAGCAGAGATAGTATCGGTCTTGAAAAACTGTTTTTT.

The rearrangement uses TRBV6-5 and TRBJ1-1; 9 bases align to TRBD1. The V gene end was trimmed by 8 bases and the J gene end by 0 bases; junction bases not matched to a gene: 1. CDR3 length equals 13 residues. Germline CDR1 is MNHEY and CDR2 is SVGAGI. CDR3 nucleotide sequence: TGTGCCAGCCGGGACAGGGTGAACACTGAAGCTTTCTTT. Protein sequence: CASRDRVNTEAFF.

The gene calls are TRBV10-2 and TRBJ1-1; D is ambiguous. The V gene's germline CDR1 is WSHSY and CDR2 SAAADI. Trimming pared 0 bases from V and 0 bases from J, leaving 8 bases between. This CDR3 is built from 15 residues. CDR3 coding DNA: TGCGCCAGCAGTGAGTCGAGGGATGTGAACACTGAAGCTTTCTTT. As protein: CASSESRDVNTEAFF.

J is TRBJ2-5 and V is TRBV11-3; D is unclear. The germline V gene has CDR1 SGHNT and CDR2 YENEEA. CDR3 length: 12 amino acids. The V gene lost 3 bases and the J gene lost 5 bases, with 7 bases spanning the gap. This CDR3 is CASSFGVETQYF. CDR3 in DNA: TGTGCCAGCAGCTTCGGTGTTGAGACCCAGTACTTC.

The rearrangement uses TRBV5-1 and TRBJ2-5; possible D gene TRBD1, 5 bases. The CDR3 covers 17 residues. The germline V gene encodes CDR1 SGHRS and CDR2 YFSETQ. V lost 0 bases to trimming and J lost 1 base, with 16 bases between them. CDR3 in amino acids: CASSLGPSRTGQETQYF. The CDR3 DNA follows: TGCGCCAGCAGCTTGGGTCCGAGTCGAACAGGCCAAGAGACCCAGTACTTC. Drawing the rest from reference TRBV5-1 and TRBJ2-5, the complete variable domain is KAGVTQTPRYLIKTRGQQVTLSCSPISGHRSVSWYQQTPGQGLQFLFEYFSETQRNKGNFPGRFSGRQFSNSRSEMNVSTLELGDSALYLCASSLGPSRTGQETQYFGPGTRLLVL.

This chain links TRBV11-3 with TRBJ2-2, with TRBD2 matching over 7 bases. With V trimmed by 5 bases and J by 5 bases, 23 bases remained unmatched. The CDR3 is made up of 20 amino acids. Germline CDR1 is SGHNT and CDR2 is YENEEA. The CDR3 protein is CASSPTGWAAQLAPTGELFF. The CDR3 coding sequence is TGTGCCAGCAGCCCTACGGGTTGGGCCGCCCAACTAGCGCCTACCGGGGAGCTGTTTTTT.

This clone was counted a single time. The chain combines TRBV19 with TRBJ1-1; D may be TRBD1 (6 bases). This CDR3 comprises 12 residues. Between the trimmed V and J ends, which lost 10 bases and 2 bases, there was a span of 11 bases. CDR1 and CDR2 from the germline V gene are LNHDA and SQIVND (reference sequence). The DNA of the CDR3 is TGTGCCACCGGACAGTTTAACACTGAAGCTTTCTTT. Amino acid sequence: CATGQFNTEAFF.

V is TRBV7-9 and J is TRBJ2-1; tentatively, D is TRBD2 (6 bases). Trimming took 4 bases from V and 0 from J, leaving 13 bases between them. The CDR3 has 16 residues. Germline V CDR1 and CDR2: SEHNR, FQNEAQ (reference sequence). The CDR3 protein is CASSSKRGFSYNEQFF. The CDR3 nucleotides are TGTGCCAGCAGCTCTAAACGGGGGTTCTCCTACAATGAGCAGTTCTTC. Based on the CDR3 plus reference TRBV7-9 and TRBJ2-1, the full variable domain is DTGVSQNPRHKITKRGQNVTFRCDPISEHNRLYWYRQTLGQGPEFLTYFQNEAQLEKSRLLSDRFSAERPKGSFSTLEIQRTEQGDSAMYLCASSSKRGFSYNEQFFGPGTRLTVL.

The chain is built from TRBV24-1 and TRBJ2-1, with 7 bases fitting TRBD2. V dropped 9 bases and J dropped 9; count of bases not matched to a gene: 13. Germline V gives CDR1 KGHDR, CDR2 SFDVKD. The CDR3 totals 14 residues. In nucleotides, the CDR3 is TGTGCCACCTCTCCCCTAGCGGCCGCCGGTGAGCAGTTCTTC. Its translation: CATSPLAAAGEQFF.

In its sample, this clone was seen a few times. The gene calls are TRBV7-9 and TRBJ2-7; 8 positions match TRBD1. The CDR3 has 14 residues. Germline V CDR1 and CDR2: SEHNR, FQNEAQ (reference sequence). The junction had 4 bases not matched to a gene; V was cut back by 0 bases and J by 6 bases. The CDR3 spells CASSLAGQGREQYF. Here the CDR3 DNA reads TGTGCCAGCAGCTTAGCAGGACAGGGACGCGAGCAGTACTTC.

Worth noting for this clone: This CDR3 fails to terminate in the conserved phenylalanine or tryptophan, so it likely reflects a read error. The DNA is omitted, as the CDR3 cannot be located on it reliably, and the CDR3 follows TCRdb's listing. This chain's CDR3 is CASGSPTTDRGL. The chain joins TRBV12-5 to TRBJ2-7; the table calls TRBD1, which could not be checked here. The V gene's germline CDR1 is LGHNT and CDR2 FRNRAP. The CDR3 is made up of 12 amino acids, end residues included.

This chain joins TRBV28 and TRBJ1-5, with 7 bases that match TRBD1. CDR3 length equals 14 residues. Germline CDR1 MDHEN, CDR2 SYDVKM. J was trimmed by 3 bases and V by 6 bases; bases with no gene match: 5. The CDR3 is CASRLQGPNQPQHF. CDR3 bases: TGTGCCAGCAGGTTACAGGGGCCCAATCAGCCCCAGCATTTT.

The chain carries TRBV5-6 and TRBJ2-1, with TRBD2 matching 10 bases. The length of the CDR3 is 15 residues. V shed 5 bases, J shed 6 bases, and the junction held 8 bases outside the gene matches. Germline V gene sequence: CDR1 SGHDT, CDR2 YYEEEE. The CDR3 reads CASSERTSGANEQFF. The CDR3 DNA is TGTGCCAGCAGTGAGAGGACTAGCGGTGCCAATGAGCAGTTCTTC.

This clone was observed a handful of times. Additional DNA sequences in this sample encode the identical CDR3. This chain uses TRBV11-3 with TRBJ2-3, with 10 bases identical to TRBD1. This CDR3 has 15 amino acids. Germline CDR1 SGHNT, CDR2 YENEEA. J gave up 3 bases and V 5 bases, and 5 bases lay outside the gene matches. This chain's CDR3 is CASSPRQGATDTQYF. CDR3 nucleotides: TGTGCCAGCAGCCCCCGACAGGGGGCAACAGATACGCAGTATTTT.

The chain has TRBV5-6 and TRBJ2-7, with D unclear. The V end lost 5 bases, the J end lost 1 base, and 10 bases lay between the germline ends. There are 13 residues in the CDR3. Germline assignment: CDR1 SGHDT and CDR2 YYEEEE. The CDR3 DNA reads TGTGCCAGCAGTCTGTTCCTATCCTACGAGCAGTACTTC. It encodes CASSLFLSYEQYF.

The CDR3 protein is CASSLGQGRGYTF. The DNA of the CDR3 is TGTGCCAGCAGTTTAGGACAGGGGAGAGGCTACACCTTC. The chain carries TRBV28 and TRBJ1-2; 9 bases are a match to TRBD1. The CDR3 is made up of 13 amino acids. The trim removed 2 bases at V and 8 bases at J, leaving 3 bases unmatched. Looked up from germline, CDR1 is MDHEN and CDR2 is SYDVKM.

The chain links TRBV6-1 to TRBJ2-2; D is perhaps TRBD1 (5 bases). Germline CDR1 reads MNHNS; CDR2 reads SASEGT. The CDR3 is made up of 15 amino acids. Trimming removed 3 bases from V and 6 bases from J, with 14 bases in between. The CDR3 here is CASSDIQGIPGELFF. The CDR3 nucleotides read TGTGCCAGCAGTGACATCCAGGGTATCCCCGGGGAGCTGTTTTTT.

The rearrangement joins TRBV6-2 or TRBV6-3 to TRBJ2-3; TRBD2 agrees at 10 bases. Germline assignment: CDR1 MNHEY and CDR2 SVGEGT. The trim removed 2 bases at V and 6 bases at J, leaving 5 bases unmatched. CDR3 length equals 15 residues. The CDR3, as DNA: TGTGCCAGCAGTTACCCAGCGGGAGGGAGGGATACGCAGTATTTT. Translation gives CASSYPAGGRDTQYF.

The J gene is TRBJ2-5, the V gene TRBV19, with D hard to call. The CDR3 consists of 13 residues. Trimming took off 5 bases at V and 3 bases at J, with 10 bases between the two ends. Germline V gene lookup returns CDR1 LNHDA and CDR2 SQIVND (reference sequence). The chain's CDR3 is CASSFLPEETQYF. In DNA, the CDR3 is TGTGCCAGTAGTTTTCTACCCGAAGAGACCCAGTACTTC. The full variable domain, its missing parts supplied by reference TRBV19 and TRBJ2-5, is DGGITQSPKYLFRKEGQNVTLSCEQNLNHDAMYWYRQDPGQGLRLIYYSQIVNDFQKGDIAEGYSVSREKKESFPLTVTSAQKNPTAFYLCASSFLPEETQYFGPGTRLLVL.

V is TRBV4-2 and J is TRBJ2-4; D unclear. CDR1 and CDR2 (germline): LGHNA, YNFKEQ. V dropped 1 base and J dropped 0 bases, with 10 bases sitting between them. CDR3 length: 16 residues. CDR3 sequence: CASSQGGQIAKNIQYF. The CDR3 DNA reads TGTGCCAGCAGCCAAGGTGGGCAAATAGCCAAAAACATTCAGTACTTC.

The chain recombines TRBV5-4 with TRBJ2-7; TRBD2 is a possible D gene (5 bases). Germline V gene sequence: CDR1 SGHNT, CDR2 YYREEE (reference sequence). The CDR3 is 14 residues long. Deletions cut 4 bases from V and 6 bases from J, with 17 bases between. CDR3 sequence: CASSQRGSGGEQYF. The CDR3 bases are TGTGCCAGCAGCCAACGAGGCAGTGGAGGCGAGCAGTACTTC.

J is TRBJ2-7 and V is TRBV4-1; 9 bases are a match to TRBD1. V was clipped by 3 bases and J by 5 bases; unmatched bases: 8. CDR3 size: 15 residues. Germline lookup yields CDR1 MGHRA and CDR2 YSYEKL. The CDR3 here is CASSHLGTGLNEQYF. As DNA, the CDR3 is TGCGCCAGCAGCCACCTTGGGACAGGGTTGAACGAGCAGTACTTC.

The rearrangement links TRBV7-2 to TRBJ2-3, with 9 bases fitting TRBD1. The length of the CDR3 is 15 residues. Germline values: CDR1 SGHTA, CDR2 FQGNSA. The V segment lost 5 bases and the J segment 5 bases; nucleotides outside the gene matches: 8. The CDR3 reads CASSNAGQGIDTQYF. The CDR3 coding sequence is TGTGCCAGCAGCAATGCGGGACAGGGCATAGATACGCAGTATTTT.

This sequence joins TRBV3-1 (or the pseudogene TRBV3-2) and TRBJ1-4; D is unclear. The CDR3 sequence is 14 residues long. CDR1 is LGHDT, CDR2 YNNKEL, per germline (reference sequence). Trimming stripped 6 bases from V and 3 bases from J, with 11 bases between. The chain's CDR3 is CASSHRRANEKLFF. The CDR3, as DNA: TGTGCCAGCAGTCATAGGAGGGCTAATGAAAAACTGTTTTTT.

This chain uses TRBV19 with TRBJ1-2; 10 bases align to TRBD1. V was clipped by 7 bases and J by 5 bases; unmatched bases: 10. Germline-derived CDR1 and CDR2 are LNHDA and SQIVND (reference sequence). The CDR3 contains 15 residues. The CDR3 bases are TGTGCCAGTAAGACAGGGGGCCTAAACCGTTATGGCTACACCTTC. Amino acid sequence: CASKTGGLNRYGYTF.

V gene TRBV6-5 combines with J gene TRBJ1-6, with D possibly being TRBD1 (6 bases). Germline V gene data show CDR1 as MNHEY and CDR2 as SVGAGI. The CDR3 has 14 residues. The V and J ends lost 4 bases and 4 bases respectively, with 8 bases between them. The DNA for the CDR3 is TGTGCCAGCAGTTCGGACAGTTATAATTCACCCCTCCACTTT. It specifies CASSSDSYNSPLHF.

The CDR3 DNA reads TGTGCCAGCAGCCCAGTGACAGAGAACACCGGGGAGCTGTTTTTT. Translating it yields CASSPVTENTGELFF. This rearrangement joins TRBV5-6 to TRBJ2-2; a weak D match, TRBD1 (5 bases). This CDR3 region has 15 residues. Trimming stripped 4 bases from V and 1 base from J, with 11 bases between. CDR1 and CDR2 (germline): SGHDT, YYEEEE.

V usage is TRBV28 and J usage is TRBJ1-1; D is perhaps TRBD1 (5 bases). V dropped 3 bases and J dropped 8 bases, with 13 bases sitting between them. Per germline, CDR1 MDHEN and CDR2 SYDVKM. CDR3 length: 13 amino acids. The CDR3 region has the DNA TGTGCCAGCAGTTTCAGGGTGGTAACGGAAGCTTTCTTT. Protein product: CASSFRVVTEAFF. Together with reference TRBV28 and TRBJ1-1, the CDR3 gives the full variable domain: DVKVTQSSRYLVKRTGEKVFLECVQDMDHENMFWYRQDPGLGLRLIYFSYDVKMKEKGDIPEGYSVSREKKERFSLILESASTNQTSMYLCASSFRVVTEAFFGQGTRLTVV.

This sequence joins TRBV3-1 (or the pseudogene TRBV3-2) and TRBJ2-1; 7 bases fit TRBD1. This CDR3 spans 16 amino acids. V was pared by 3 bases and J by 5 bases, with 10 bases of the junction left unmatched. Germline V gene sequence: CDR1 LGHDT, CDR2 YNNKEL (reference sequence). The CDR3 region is CASSHPPGTVDNEQFF. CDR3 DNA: TGTGCCAGCAGCCATCCTCCGGGGACAGTGGACAATGAGCAGTTCTTC.

The CDR3 protein is CASSSYLAGGENEQFF. CDR3 sequence (DNA): TGTGCCAGCAGCTCCTACTTGGCGGGAGGGGAAAATGAGCAGTTCTTC. This sequence joins TRBV7-3 and TRBJ2-1; 9 bases align to TRBD2. Germline CDR1 reads SGHTA; CDR2 reads FQGTGA. After removal of 4 bases from V and 7 bases from J, the junction contained 11 bases not matched to a gene. The CDR3 runs 16 residues.